The text below deals with one T cell receptor (beta chain). Sequenced by immunoSEQ multiplex PCR; TCRdb stores in-frame clones only, minus some. The table has roughly 230,000 clones, about 85% seen once. Between the trimmed V and J ends, which lost 5 bases and 6 bases, there was a span of 17 bases. CDR3 length equals 16 residues. In germline, CDR1 is PRHDT, CDR2 FYEKMQ (reference sequence). This record belongs to a study of blood T cell repertoires in COVID-19. Across the study: In each case, the material was cDNA or gDNA derived from T cells, B-cell-depleted T cells, or PBMCs.

This TCR was recovered from a man aged 35 to 55 with acute or convalescent COVID-19. The sequenced sample was peripheral blood. The chain has TRBV13 and TRBJ1-6; D gene ambiguous. CDR3 nucleotide sequence: TGTGCCAGCAGCCTAAACGGGTGGAGGGCTAATTCACCCCTCCACTTT. Protein: CASSLNGWRANSPLHF.